The present TCR beta chain was sequenced within a study of shared clonotypes between healthy human individuals. V was clipped by 2 bases and J by 3 bases, with 4 bases between them. In germline, CDR1 is SQVTM, CDR2 ANQGSEA. This CDR3 has 11 amino acids. It was about 0.3 ug DNA, roughly 28,000 T cell genomes, that went into each replicate PCR of unsorted PBMC. Clones were read by immunoSEQ multiplex PCR, and TCRdb kept only the in-frame ones, dropping some. The sample includes about half a million clones, about 72% of them seen just once. This clone showed up just a few times. Sequencing used PBMCs. The clonotype was recovered from a middle-aged woman in good health. Some clones in this sample may be carry-over from other donors' samples. V gene TRBV29-1 combines with J gene TRBJ1-1; no clear D. In nucleotides, the CDR3 is TGCAGCGTTGAACGGGACACTGAAGCTTTCTTT. Encoded protein: CSVERDTEAFF.